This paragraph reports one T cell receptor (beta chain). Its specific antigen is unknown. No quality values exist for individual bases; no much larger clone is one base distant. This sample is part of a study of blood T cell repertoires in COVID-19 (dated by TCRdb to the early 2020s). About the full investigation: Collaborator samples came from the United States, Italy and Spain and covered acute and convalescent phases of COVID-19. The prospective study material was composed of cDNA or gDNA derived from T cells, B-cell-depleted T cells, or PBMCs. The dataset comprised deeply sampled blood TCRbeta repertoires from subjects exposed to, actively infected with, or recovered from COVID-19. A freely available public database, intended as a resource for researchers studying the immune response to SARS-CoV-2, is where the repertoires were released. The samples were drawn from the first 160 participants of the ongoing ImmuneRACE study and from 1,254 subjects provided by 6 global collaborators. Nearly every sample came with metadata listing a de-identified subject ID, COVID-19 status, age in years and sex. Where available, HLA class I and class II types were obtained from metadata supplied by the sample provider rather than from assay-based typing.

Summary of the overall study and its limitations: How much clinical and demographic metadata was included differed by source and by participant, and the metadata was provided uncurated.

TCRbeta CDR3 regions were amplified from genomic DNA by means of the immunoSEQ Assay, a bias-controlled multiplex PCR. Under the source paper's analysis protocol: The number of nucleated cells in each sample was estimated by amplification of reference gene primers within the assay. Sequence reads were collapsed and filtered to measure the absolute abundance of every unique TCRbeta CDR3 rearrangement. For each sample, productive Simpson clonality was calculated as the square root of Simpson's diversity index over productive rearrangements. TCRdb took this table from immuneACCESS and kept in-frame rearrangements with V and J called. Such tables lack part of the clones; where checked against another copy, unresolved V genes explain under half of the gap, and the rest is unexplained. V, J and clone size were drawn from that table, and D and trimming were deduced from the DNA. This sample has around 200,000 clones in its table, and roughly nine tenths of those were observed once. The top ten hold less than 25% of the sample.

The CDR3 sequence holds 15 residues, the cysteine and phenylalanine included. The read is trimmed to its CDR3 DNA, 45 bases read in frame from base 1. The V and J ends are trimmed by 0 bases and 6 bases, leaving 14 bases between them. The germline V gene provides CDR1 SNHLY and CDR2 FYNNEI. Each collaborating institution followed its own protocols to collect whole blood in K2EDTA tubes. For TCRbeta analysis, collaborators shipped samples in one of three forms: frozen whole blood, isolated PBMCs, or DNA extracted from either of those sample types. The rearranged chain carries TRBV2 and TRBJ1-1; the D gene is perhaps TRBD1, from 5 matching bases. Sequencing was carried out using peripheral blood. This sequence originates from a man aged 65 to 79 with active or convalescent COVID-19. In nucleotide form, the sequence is TGTGCCAGCAGTGAAGCAAGGGTGGGAGGGGCTGAAGCTTTCTTT. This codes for CASSEARVGGAEAFF. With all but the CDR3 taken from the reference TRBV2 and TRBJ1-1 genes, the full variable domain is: EPEVTQTPSHQVTQMGQEVILRCVPISNHLYFYWYRQILGQKVEFLVSFYNNEISEKSEIFDDQFSVERPDGSNFTLKIRSTKLEDSAMYFCASSEARVGGAEAFFGQGTRLTVV.